The 20 T cell receptor beta chains presented below share a single source sample, sequenced in a study of post-analysis software for immune sequencing data. Findings of the study overall: In patients, roughly five TRBV segments were more frequent than in controls, with TRBV5-6, TRBV5-1 and TRBV20-1 among them.

Unique molecular identifiers had been added to the TCR beta cDNA libraries. MiXCR was run by TCRdb on the PCR reads, yielding one entry per CDR3 protein. This table has about 200,000 distinct CDR3 sequences, over 25% appearing once. These receptors have no identified antigens. Sequenced sample: blood. Receptors were obtained from a girl under 18 with multiple sclerosis.

This clonotype was seen once. This sequence may be a read error, since a much larger clone differs from it by one base. This rearrangement joins TRBV28 to TRBJ2-7, with 10 bases identical to TRBD2. V was pared by 5 bases and J by 4 bases, with 8 bases of the junction left unmatched. Germline V gene sequence: CDR1 MDHEN, CDR2 SYDVKM. This CDR3 contains 15 residues. CDR3 DNA: TGTGCCAGCAGTGCCGTCGCTAGCGGGAGTTACGAGCAGTACTTC. The encoded protein is CASSAVASGSYEQYF.

This clonotype was seen once. Sequence at one end of the junction differs from germline and may be a read error. The genes are TRBV5-6 and TRBJ1-2; 8 bases align to TRBD1. The CDR3 is made up of 15 amino acids. The germline gives CDR1 SGHDT, CDR2 YYEEEE. This CDR3 reads CTSSTPTGDLYGYTF. CDR3 sequence (DNA): TGTACCAGCAGCACGCCGACAGGGGACCTCTATGGCTACACCTTC.

Of note for this clonotype: An end of the junction does not agree with germline; a read error may underlie this. This CDR3 is CTSGGTVVEKLFF. The DNA of the CDR3 is TGTACCAGCGGCGGGACAGTGGTAGAAAAACTGTTTTTT. The chain couples TRBV7-8 to TRBJ1-4, with 7 positions matching TRBD1. CDR3 size: 13 residues. Germline V gene lookup returns CDR1 SGHVS and CDR2 FQNEAQ.

The table lists this clonotype with many counts. This rearrangement joins TRBV3-1 to TRBJ1-1; no definite D call. The V gene lost 5 bases and the J gene lost 4 bases, with 11 bases spanning the gap. CDR1 and CDR2 (germline): LGHDT, YNNKEL (reference sequence). The CDR3 spans 13 residues. CDR3 in DNA: TGTGCCAGCAGCGTGGGAGGGCGCACTGAAGCTTTCTTT. Amino acids: CASSVGGRTEAFF.

This clonotype turned up a few times. The junction differs from germline at one of its ends, possibly a read error. This chain links TRBV5-1 with TRBJ1-1; D perhaps matches TRBD1 (5 bases). CDR1 SGHRS and CDR2 YFSETQ come from the germline V gene. The CDR3 spans 15 residues. The CDR3 protein is CTSSLSGTRMTEAFF. CDR3 DNA sequence: TGCACCAGCAGCTTGAGTGGGACGAGGATGACTGAAGCTTTCTTT.

As regards this clonotype: It may be a read error: a sequence one base away is much more abundant. The CDR3 coding sequence is TGTGCCATCAGGGAGGGACAGGGGGGGGAGACCCAGTACTTC. It yields the protein CAIREGQGGETQYF. J is TRBJ2-5 and V is TRBV10-3; TRBD1 aligns across 11 bases. The ends lost 6 bases at V and 5 bases at J; junction bases unmatched: 5. Germline CDR1 ENHRY, CDR2 SYGVKD. The CDR3 loop spans 14 amino acids.

This clonotype has ten or more counts. The chain combines TRBV29-1 with TRBJ1-2; no definite D call. Germline CDR1 is SQVTM and CDR2 is ANQGSEA. Trimming left V 4 bases short and J 4 bases short, with 10 bases between. This CDR3 contains 12 residues. The CDR3 coding sequence is TGCAGCGTTGCTGGCAGGACCTATGGCTACACCTTC. Its translation is CSVAGRTYGYTF.

This clonotype was counted at least ten times. The CDR3 region has the DNA TGCGCCAGCAGCCAAGGGGTTATCCCCGGGGAGCAGTACTTC. Protein: CASSQGVIPGEQYF. The chain has TRBV4-1 and TRBJ2-5; possible D gene TRBD2, 5 bases. Germline CDR1 MGHRA, CDR2 YSYEKL. The CDR3 is 14 amino acids. Trimming removed 1 base at V and 11 bases at J, with 17 bases between.

This clonotype was detected only once. This sequence may be a read error, since a much larger clone differs from it by one base. The chain recombines TRBV7-8 with TRBJ2-1; no firm D call. The V gene's germline CDR1 is SGHVS and CDR2 FQNEAQ. V was trimmed by 5 bases and J by 10 bases, leaving 12 bases between them. The CDR3 runs 12 residues. The CDR3 DNA follows: TGTGCCAGCAGCCGCCTCACGCGGGAGCAGTTCTTC. This sequence encodes CASSRLTREQFF.

This chain connects TRBV3-1 to TRBJ1-2; D is unresolved. In germline, CDR1 is LGHDT, CDR2 YNNKEL (reference sequence). The CDR3 extends over 16 amino acids. The V end lost 0 bases, the J end lost 4 bases, and 15 bases lay between the germline ends. The DNA of the CDR3 is TGTGCCAGCAGCCAAGATAGTGGCCGGGGTTCCTATGGCTACACCTTC. As protein: CASSQDSGRGSYGYTF.

This clonotype was counted only a few times. This sequence joins TRBV7-2 and TRBJ1-2; 9 positions agree with TRBD1. This CDR3 spans 17 amino acids. CDR1 SGHTA and CDR2 FQGNSA come from the germline V gene. V gave up 1 base and J gave up 3 bases; unmatched junction bases: 9. The CDR3 DNA follows: TGTGCCAGCAGCTTAGATAGGACAGGGGTTGGGGACTATGGCTACACCTTC. Protein: CASSLDRTGVGDYGYTF.

The table lists this clonotype with many counts. This chain connects TRBV30 to TRBJ1-2, with 8 bases matching TRBD1. This CDR3 has 16 amino acids. With 3 bases clipped from V and 4 bases from J, the junction kept 13 bases outside the gene matches. In germline, CDR1 is GTSNPN, CDR2 SVGIG (reference sequence). Here the CDR3 reads CAWSPRSETGAYGYTF. The CDR3 region has the DNA TGTGCCTGGAGCCCTCGGTCGGAGACAGGGGCCTATGGCTACACCTTC.

With regard to this clonotype: An end of the junction does not agree with germline; a read error may underlie this. The chain couples TRBV5-1 to TRBJ2-5; 7 positions match TRBD2. The CDR3 length is 15 residues. Per the germline V gene, CDR1 is SGHRS and CDR2 is YFSETQ. This chain's CDR3 is CASSLGSAGEETLYF. The CDR3 bases are TGCGCCAGCAGCTTGGGTTCTGCGGGAGAGGAGACCCTGTACTTC. The complete variable domain, with remaining parts taken from reference TRBV5-1 and TRBJ2-5, reads KAGVTQTPRYLIKTRGQQVTLSCSPISGHRSVSWYQQTPGQGLQFLFEYFSETQRNKGNFPGRFSGRQFSNSRSEMNVSTLELGDSALYLCASSLGSAGEETLYFGPGTRLLVL.

The chain is built from TRBV29-1 and TRBJ2-1; weak D call: TRBD1 (6 bases). V was trimmed by 7 bases and J by 7 bases, leaving 17 bases between them. The germline V gene has CDR1 SQVTM and CDR2 ANQGSEA. The CDR3 is 13 residues long. Here the CDR3 reads CSGQLVGANEQFF. The CDR3 DNA reads TGCAGCGGACAACTAGTGGGGGCAAATGAGCAGTTCTTC.

CDR3: CSAPLGGGSDSPLHF. CDR3 in DNA: TGCAGTGCCCCCCTAGGAGGGGGATCGGATTCACCCCTCCACTTT. V gene TRBV20-1 combines with J gene TRBJ1-6; possibly TRBD1 for D (6 bases). The CDR3 is 15 residues long. V lost 6 bases and J 8 bases, leaving 20 bases between the germline ends. CDR1 is DFQATT and CDR2 is SNEGSKA in the germline V gene (reference sequence).

Of note for this clonotype: At one of its ends the junction is not consistent with the germline gene, which may arise from a read error. The DNA of the CDR3 is TGTGCCAGCAGTTATCAAGGAAAACGGTTTTTT. It encodes CASSYQGKRFF. The chain employs TRBV6-5 and TRBJ1-4; D gene ambiguous. CDR1 and CDR2 from the germline V gene are MNHEY and SVGAGI. This CDR3 is built from 11 residues.

Many counts were recorded for this clonotype. The chain employs TRBV28 and TRBJ2-7; TRBD2 matches at 14 bases. Looked up from germline, CDR1 is MDHEN and CDR2 is SYDVKM. V lost 6 bases, J lost 5 bases, and 6 bases stayed unmatched. The CDR3 has 15 residues. As DNA, the CDR3 is TGTGCCAGCAGGGCCGGGACTAGCGGGAGACACGAGCAGTACTTC. Residues: CASRAGTSGRHEQYF.

This clonotype was observed a few times. The V and J genes are TRBV7-9 and TRBJ2-7; 8 bases match TRBD1. V lost 11 bases, J lost 5 bases, and 8 bases stayed unmatched. Germline values: CDR1 SEHNR, CDR2 FQNEAQ (reference sequence). The CDR3 has 12 amino acids. Written as DNA, the CDR3 is TGTGCCGGTCGACAGGGGTCCCACGAGCAGTACTTC. Protein sequence: CAGRQGSHEQYF.

This clonotype has ten or more counts. The CDR3 region is CASSPGGDIQYF. For the CDR3, the DNA is TGTGCCAGCAGCCCAGGTGGAGACATTCAGTACTTC. This sequence joins TRBV7-3 and TRBJ2-4; D gene unclear. Germline V gives CDR1 SGHTA, CDR2 FQGTGA. CDR3 length equals 12 residues. V shed 5 bases and J shed 8 bases, with 10 bases lying between them.

The DNA for the CDR3 is TGCAGTGCTAGGGGCTCGGGACGGAGCAATCAGCCCCAGCATTTT. Amino acids: CSARGSGRSNQPQHF. V is TRBV20-1 and J is TRBJ1-5, with D perhaps matching TRBD1 (5 bases). CDR3 length equals 15 residues. Trimming shortened V by 3 bases and J by 1 base, and 13 bases separated the two germline ends. The germline V gene has CDR1 DFQATT and CDR2 SNEGSKA (reference sequence).